This TCR beta chain was observed in a study of blood T cell repertoires in COVID-19. This CDR3 contains 14 residues. V shed 4 bases and J 6 bases; nucleotides not matched to a gene: 5. CDR1 and CDR2 (germline): MNHEY, SVGAGI. Under the authors' procedure: Amplification with reference gene primers provided the estimates of nucleated cell counts. Only in-frame clones appear in the TCRdb table, and some are missing; sequencing was by immunoSEQ multiplex PCR. V and J calls and clone size are those listed in that table; D and trimming were worked out from the DNA. The sample lists more than 85,000 clones; about 89% were seen once.

This receptor was taken from a human donor in a cohort sampled during active COVID-19. This chain links TRBV6-5 with TRBJ2-7; 11 nucleotides agree with TRBD2. Material: peripheral blood. CDR3 loop: CASSLAGGPSEQYF. CDR3 DNA sequence: TGTGCCAGCAGTTTAGCGGGGGGGCCGAGCGAGCAGTACTTC.